Each of the 11 T cell receptor beta chains below was sequenced from the same sample in a study of blood T cells in healthy people across ages. Then a second PCR, running roughly 6 to 11 cycles, was carried out with a sample-barcoded 5' primer and a J-beta primer mix. One entry per CDR3 protein results from TCRdb running MiXCR on the 5' RACE reads. The sample lists about 900,000 distinct CDR3 sequences; 62% were seen once. Sequenced sample: blood. These TCRs come from a man aged 30 to 39 in good health.

The V and J genes are TRBV20-1 and TRBJ2-5; no firm D call. V dropped 4 bases and J dropped 4 bases, with 22 bases sitting between them. CDR3 size: 16 residues. Germline CDR1 and CDR2: DFQATT and SNEGSKA (reference sequence). The DNA of the CDR3 is TGCAGTGCTAACCCCGGGCCAGGCTCCCTCGTAGAGACCCAGTACTTC. It specifies CSANPGPGSLVETQYF.

This clonotype was observed a handful of times. The chain joins TRBV10-3 to TRBJ2-5; the D gene is possibly TRBD2 (5 bases). The CDR3 sequence is 14 residues long. CDR1 and CDR2 from the germline V gene are ENHRY and SYGVKD. Trimming left V 3 bases short and J 3 bases short, with 11 bases between. CDR3 bases: TGTGCCATCAGTGATGGGTGGGGAGAAGAGACCCAGTACTTC. This gives the protein CAISDGWGEETQYF.

V gene TRBV7-2 combines with J gene TRBJ2-2; D perhaps matches TRBD1 (6 bases). The germline V gene encodes CDR1 SGHTA and CDR2 FQGNSA. CDR3 length: 15 residues. V was cut by 1 base and J by 4 bases, with 10 bases left in between. The CDR3 nucleotides are TGTGCCAGCAGCTTAGGGGGGCATAGCACCGGGGAGCTGTTTTTT. It specifies CASSLGGHSTGELFF.

V and J are TRBV29-1 and TRBJ2-4; no reliable D call. The CDR3 is 14 amino acids. Germline V gives CDR1 SQVTM, CDR2 ANQGSEA. V lost 4 bases and J 0 bases, leaving 10 bases between the germline ends. The DNA of the CDR3 is TGCAGCGTTGGGCCAGGTCTAGCCAAAAACATTCAGTACTTC. Translating it yields CSVGPGLAKNIQYF.

This clonotype was found a few times. V is TRBV12-3 or TRBV12-4 and J is TRBJ2-1, with D perhaps matching TRBD2 (7 bases). The length of the CDR3 is 16 residues. The V and J ends lost 3 bases and 0 bases respectively, with 12 bases between them. This CDR3 reads CASSFGGGGSYNEQFF. The CDR3 region has the DNA TGTGCCAGCAGTTTCGGCGGGGGCGGCTCCTACAATGAGCAGTTCTTC.

Many counts were recorded for this clonotype. The chain is built from TRBV4-3 and TRBJ2-3; D is unresolved. The V gene lost 0 bases and the J gene lost 0 bases, with 16 bases spanning the gap. The CDR3 has 18 amino acids. CDR1 is LGHNA, CDR2 YSLEER, per germline. CDR3 sequence reads: CASSQEVLAATSTDTQYF. DNA of the CDR3: TGCGCCAGCAGCCAAGAGGTGCTGGCAGCTACTAGCACAGATACGCAGTATTTT.

This clonotype appeared once. The CDR3 sequence is CASSLRTDGETQYF. The CDR3, as DNA: TGTGCCAGCAGTCTTCGGACAGATGGGGAGACCCAGTACTTC. The chain combines TRBV6-1 with TRBJ2-5, with D tentatively TRBD1 (6 bases). This CDR3 contains 14 residues. Looked up from germline, CDR1 is MNHNS and CDR2 is SASEGT. Deletions cut 5 bases from V and 5 bases from J, with 15 bases between.

The J gene is TRBJ1-4, the V gene TRBV10-3, with no clear D. The CDR3 totals 12 residues. The germline V gene encodes CDR1 ENHRY and CDR2 SYGVKD. V shed 0 bases and J shed 8 bases, with 4 bases lying between them. CDR3 nucleotides: TGTGCCATCAGTGAGTCGAGGGAAAAACTGTTTTTT. Translation: CAISESREKLFF.

The V gene is TRBV12-3 or TRBV12-4, the J gene TRBJ1-2, with 10 nucleotides matching TRBD1. With 3 bases clipped from V and 1 base from J, the junction kept 8 bases outside the gene matches. The CDR3 runs to 17 residues. This CDR3 reads CASSFWYRDRGNYGYTF. The CDR3 region has the DNA TGTGCCAGCAGTTTTTGGTATCGGGACAGGGGTAACTATGGCTACACCTTC.

The chain uses TRBV6-2 or TRBV6-3 and TRBJ1-2; 12 bases line up with TRBD1. The CDR3 runs to 18 residues. With 6 bases clipped from V and 0 bases from J, the junction kept 11 bases outside the gene matches. CDR1 MNHEY and CDR2 SVGEGT come from the germline V gene. The CDR3 DNA follows: TGTGCCAGCAGCACCACCGGGACAGGGGGCGAAGCTAACTATGGCTACACCTTC. It yields the protein CASSTTGTGGEANYGYTF.

This chain joins TRBV4-3 and TRBJ2-4; D is ambiguous. V was clipped by 0 bases and J by 5 bases, with 8 bases between them. Germline-derived CDR1 and CDR2 are LGHNA and YSLEER. The CDR3 runs to 14 residues. The DNA for the CDR3 is TGCGCCAGCAGCCAAGAAATAGGCCAAAACATTCAGTACTTC. This encodes CASSQEIGQNIQYF.